The 11 T cell receptor beta chains given below trace back to one sample, sequenced in a study of chemoradiotherapy in HPV16-positive cancers. The table came from immunoSEQ multiplex PCR; TCRdb's copy has only in-frame clones and leaves some out. Here the sample spans more than 10,000 clones, approximately 88% being singletons. The source was blood, collected from a patient who underwent chemoradiotherapy. Receptors originate from a human donor with HPV-associated anogenital cancer.

The chain combines TRBV2 with TRBJ1-1; D is unclear. The CDR3 consists of 15 residues. V was trimmed by 2 bases and J by 0 bases, leaving 10 bases between them. CDR1 SNHLY and CDR2 FYNNEI come from the germline V gene. The CDR3 protein is CASSEFLGLNTEAFF. In nucleotides, the CDR3 is TGTGCCAGCAGTGAATTCCTGGGTTTGAACACTGAAGCTTTCTTT.

V gene TRBV5-1 combines with J gene TRBJ2-3; TRBD1 matches 9 bases. Trimming cost V 5 bases and J 3 bases; bases outside gene matches: 7. Germline values: CDR1 SGHRS, CDR2 YFSETQ. CDR3 length equals 15 residues. CDR3 nucleotides: TGCGCCAGCAGTACGGGGGACAGGGAAACAGATACGCAGTATTTT. Its translation is CASSTGDRETDTQYF.

This clone was recorded once. V usage is TRBV27 and J usage is TRBJ2-5, with no clear D. With 2 bases removed from V and 7 bases from J, the gap between germline ends came to 14 bases. The CDR3 extends over 14 amino acids. Germline lookup yields CDR1 MNHEY and CDR2 SMNVEV (reference sequence). For the CDR3, the DNA is TGTGCCAGCAGTTTACCCGGGCAGCCCCGGACCCAGTACTTC. It translates to CASSLPGQPRTQYF.

This rearrangement joins TRBV5-4 to TRBJ1-2; the match to TRBD1 covers 9 bases. CDR1 and CDR2 (germline): SGHNT, YYREEE (reference sequence). With V trimmed by 0 bases and J by 8 bases, 2 bases remained unmatched. The CDR3 runs 13 residues. The CDR3 sequence: CASSLGQGEGYTF. The CDR3 coding sequence is TGTGCCAGCAGCTTGGGACAGGGGGAGGGCTACACCTTC.

This clone is a singleton in its sample. The chain employs TRBV7-4 and TRBJ2-7; tentative D call: TRBD1 (6 bases). The CDR3 is 15 residues long. V shed 2 bases and J shed 5 bases, with 16 bases lying between them. The V gene's germline CDR1 is SGHVT and CDR2 SQSDAQ. The DNA for the CDR3 is TGTGCCAGCAGCTTAACGGTCGCAGGGGTCAACGAGCAGTACTTC. The encoded protein is CASSLTVAGVNEQYF.

The count of this clone is one. The chain recombines TRBV5-1 with TRBJ1-2, with a tentative D call TRBD1 (6 bases). This CDR3 is built from 16 residues. CDR1 is SGHRS and CDR2 is YFSETQ in the germline V gene. V was cut by 0 bases and J by 4 bases, with 16 bases left in between. The CDR3: CASSLGTVGSFYGYTF. CDR3 sequence (DNA): TGCGCCAGCAGCTTGGGGACAGTGGGTTCTTTCTATGGCTACACCTTC.

This chain joins TRBV11-3 and TRBJ1-6; D uncertain. Trimming took 1 base from V and 7 from J, leaving 5 bases between them. CDR3 length: 13 residues. CDR1 is SGHNT and CDR2 is YENEEA in the germline V gene. The CDR3 loop is CASSLVPNSPLHF. In DNA, the CDR3 is TGTGCCAGCAGCTTAGTTCCGAATTCACCCCTCCACTTT.

CDR3 protein: CATSWERESQQFF. The CDR3, as DNA: TGTGCCACCAGCTGGGAGCGGGAGTCACAGCAGTTCTTC. This chain joins TRBV15 and TRBJ2-1, with 8 positions matching TRBD2. Germline V gene sequence: CDR1 LNHNV, CDR2 YYDKDF (reference sequence). The V segment lost 5 bases and the J segment 11 bases; nucleotides outside the gene matches: 8. The CDR3 sequence is 13 residues long.

The CDR3 is CASRGRGCQGIRHTDTQYF. CDR3 nucleotide sequence: TGTGCCAGCAGGGGTAGGGGTTGCCAGGGAATCCGGCACACAGATACGCAGTATTTT. The V call is TRBV9, the J call TRBJ2-3; possibly TRBD1 for D (5 bases). The length of the CDR3 is 19 residues. CDR1 SGDLS and CDR2 YYNGEE come from the germline V gene. Trimming left V 5 bases short and J 2 bases short, with 27 bases between.

This chain's CDR3 is CASTKARGHTGELFF. The CDR3 DNA is TGCGCCAGCACCAAGGCGCGGGGGCACACCGGGGAGCTGTTTTTT. The rearrangement joins TRBV5-1 to TRBJ2-2; weak D call: TRBD2 (7 bases). Germline V CDR1 and CDR2: SGHRS, YFSETQ. V lost 6 bases and J 3 bases, leaving 15 bases between the germline ends. There are 15 residues in the CDR3.

The J gene is TRBJ1-4, the V gene TRBV5-5, with a possible D match to TRBD1 (6 bases). V lost 0 bases, J lost 5 bases, and 14 bases lay in between. The CDR3 is 16 residues long. In germline, CDR1 is SGHKS, CDR2 YYEKEE (reference sequence). The CDR3 protein is CASSLEAGAINEKLFF. CDR3 DNA: TGTGCCAGCAGCTTGGAAGCGGGGGCAATCAATGAAAAACTGTTTTTT.